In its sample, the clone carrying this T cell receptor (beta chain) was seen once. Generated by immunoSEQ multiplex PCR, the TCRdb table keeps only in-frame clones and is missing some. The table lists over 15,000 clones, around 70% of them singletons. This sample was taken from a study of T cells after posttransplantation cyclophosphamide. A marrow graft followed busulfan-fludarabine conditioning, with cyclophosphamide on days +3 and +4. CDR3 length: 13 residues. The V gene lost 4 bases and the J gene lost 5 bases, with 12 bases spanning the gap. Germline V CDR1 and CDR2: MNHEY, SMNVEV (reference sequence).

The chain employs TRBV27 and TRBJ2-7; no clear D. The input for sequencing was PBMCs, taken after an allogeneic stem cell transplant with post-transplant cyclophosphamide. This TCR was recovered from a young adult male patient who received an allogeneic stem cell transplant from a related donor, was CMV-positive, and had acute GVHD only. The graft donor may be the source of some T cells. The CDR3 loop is CASSSLVGNEQYF. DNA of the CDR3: TGTGCCAGCAGTTCCCTAGTTGGAAACGAGCAGTACTTC.